Sequencing of this T cell receptor beta chain was carried out in a study of T cell responses to AZD1222 COVID-19 vaccine. Study observations and caveats: A mostly white British donor set with more females was recruited, and clonal diversity was possibly underestimated. The span of vaccine-associated CD4 TCRs extended across spike, with dominance at 160-218 and 743-854.

A note on this clone: Its antigen remains unidentified.

The CDR3 length is 17 residues. Trimming cost V 5 bases and J 6 bases, with 20 bases left between them. The germline gives CDR1 LNHDA, CDR2 SQIVND (reference sequence). The repertoire was sequenced with immunoSEQ multiplex PCR; TCRdb's copy has only in-frame clones and lacks some. The profile covers 65,000 to 90,000 clones, with roughly 85% appearing a single time and approximately 1.2% taken by the ten largest. The rearrangement joins TRBV19 to TRBJ1-6; tentatively, D is TRBD1 (5 bases). The sequence derives from an adult who received the AZD1222 COVID-19 vaccine. The sequences come from peripheral blood, collected 28 days after the second AZD1222 dose. This chain's CDR3 is CASSWLTGDSINSPLHF. The CDR3 coding sequence is TGTGCCAGTAGTTGGCTTACAGGAGACAGCATTAATTCACCCCTCCACTTT.